One TCR beta chain is described in this entry. Its specificity is not known. The data were obtained in a study of spatial heterogeneity in lung cancer. Study-wide background: Samples came from roughly 72 TRACERx patients with untreated early-stage lung cancer. Available follow-up PBMC samples, collected a median of around two years post-resection, were sequenced. Regarding the study as a whole: Relative to follow-up, resection was when ubiquitous expanded tumor TCRs appeared more in blood.

V was clipped by 6 bases and J by 0 bases, with 8 bases between them. There are 13 residues in the CDR3. Germline assignment: CDR1 MNHNY and CDR2 SVGAGI (reference sequence). Time point specified: blood at routine non-recurrence follow-up after resection. The sequenced material consisted of unsorted whole RNA from tumor, nontumor lung or frozen PBMC. TCRdb recomputed calls from the 5' RACE reads with MiXCR, one row per CDR3 protein. The profile covers tens of thousands of distinct CDR3 sequences, with roughly 7.8% appearing a single time and approximately 9.8% taken by the ten largest. Sequenced here: PBMCs, sampled at follow-up. This sequence joins TRBV6-6 and TRBJ1-2; D gene ambiguous. The TCR comes from a male donor with early-stage non-small cell lung cancer. CDR3 coding DNA: TGTGCCAGCAGCCCGGCCCCTAACTATGGCTACACCTTC. The encoded protein is CASSPAPNYGYTF.